Listed below are T cell receptor beta chains from one sample, sequenced in a study of blood T cells in healthy people across ages. TCRdb recomputed calls from the 5' RACE reads with MiXCR, one row per CDR3 protein. The sample has about 930,000 distinct CDR3 sequences, 29% seen once. The same data also contributed to another study, on T cells of mothers and their children.

The sample comprised blood. Source of these receptors: a woman in her 40s in good health. The CDR3 runs from the conserved cysteine through the conserved F or W. The D gene is left open where the match is weak. Expanded clones get a size class; other rows say once, few or many, or leave the size out.

d_gene	abundance	v_gene	j_gene	CDR3nt	CDR3aa
TRBD1	few	TRBV20-1	TRBJ1-6	TGCAGTGCTAGAGATTCCAGACAGGGTAATTCACCCCTCCACTTT	CSARDSRQGNSPLHF
.	.	TRBV9	TRBJ1-5	TGTGCCAGCAGTGTAGCGGGCGGTAGCAATCAGCCCCAGCATTTT	CASSVAGGSNQPQHF
TRBD1	few	TRBV7-2	TRBJ1-5	TGTGCCAGCAGCTTAGATGGCAGGGGGATTTATGGCAATCAGCCCCAGCATTTT	CASSLDGRGIYGNQPQHF
.	few	TRBV2	TRBJ1-5	TGTGCCAGCAGGCGCGGTACAGGGCAAAACCAGCCCCAGCATTTT	CASRRGTGQNQPQHF
TRBD1	.	TRBV24-1	TRBJ2-1	TGTGCCACCAGTGAGGGACAGGTGTACTACAATGAGCAGTTCTTC	CATSEGQVYYNEQFF
TRBD1	.	TRBV6-2/TRBV6-3	TRBJ1-5	TGTGCCAGCAGTTGGGACAGGACCGGCTATAGCAATCAGCCCCAGCATTTT	CASSWDRTGYSNQPQHF
.	few	TRBV20-1	TRBJ2-2	TGCAGTGCTAGACGCGGGAACACCGGGGAGCTGTTTTTT	CSARRGNTGELFF
TRBD1	few	TRBV5-5	TRBJ1-1	TGCGCCAGCAGCTTGGCTGGGACAGCGAACACTGAAGCTTTCTTT	CASSLAGTANTEAFF
.	many	TRBV20-1	TRBJ1-2	TGCAGTGCTAGAGAGTCAGGGGAGAACTATGGCTACACCTTC	CSARESGENYGYTF
.	.	TRBV7-7	TRBJ2-5	TGTGCTAGCAGCTTAGGTGGTGGACGAGAAGGGACCCAGTACTTC	CASSLGGGREGTQYF